The rows below give T cell receptor beta chains drawn from one sample of a study of a mutant IDH1 vaccine in newly diagnosed glioma. Only in-frame clones appear in the TCRdb table, and some are missing; sequencing was by immunoSEQ multiplex PCR. The sample carries 55,000 or so clones, 90% to 95% recorded once. These receptors' antigens are unknown. The sequenced sample was PBMCs, obtained from a glioma patient whose treatment included an IDH1 peptide vaccine. These receptors came from a man aged 45-60 years with glioma. The CDR3 runs from the conserved cysteine through the conserved F or W. The D gene is left open where the match is weak. The size field is filled for only some rows; it gives once, few, many or a size class.

CDR3 protein | CDR3 DNA | clone size | D gene | J gene | V gene
CAWSVLGNTEAFF | TGTGCCTGGAGTGTCTTGGGGAACACTGAAGCTTTCTTT | few | NA | TRBJ1-1 | TRBV30
CAWSAGYIQYF | TGTGCCTGGAGTGCGGGGTACATTCAGTACTTC | NA | NA | TRBJ2-4 | TRBV30
CASSLTGTQETQYF | TGTGCCAGCAGCTTAACTGGCACCCAAGAGACCCAGTACTTC | once | NA | TRBJ2-5 | TRBV7-3
CASRRGYTPPNTGELFF | TGCGCCAGCAGACGGGGCTACACCCCCCCGAACACCGGGGAGCTGTTTTTT | NA | NA | TRBJ2-2 | TRBV5-1
CASSWGLAGVSYEQYF | TGCGCCAGCAGCTGGGGACTAGCGGGGGTGTCCTACGAGCAGTACTTC | NA | TRBD2 | TRBJ2-7 | TRBV5-1
CASRADRSRFQETQYF | TGCGCCAGCAGAGCGGACAGGTCCCGCTTCCAAGAGACCCAGTACTTC | NA | TRBD1 | TRBJ2-5 | TRBV5-1
CASKSSVMNTEAFF | TGTGCCAGCAAATCGAGTGTCATGAACACTGAAGCTTTCTTT | NA | NA | TRBJ1-1 | TRBV2
CASSVAATTTNEKLFF | TGTGCCAGCAGCGTAGCAGCGACTACAACTAATGAAAAACTGTTTTTT | NA | NA | TRBJ1-4 | TRBV9
CASSDRPPPGTDTQYF | TGTGCCAGCAGTGACAGGCCCCCACCGGGCACAGATACGCAGTATTTT | NA | NA | TRBJ2-3 | TRBV6-4
CASSLGWGGETQYF | TGTGCCAGCAGCTTGGGCTGGGGAGGCGAGACCCAGTACTTC | NA | NA | TRBJ2-5 | TRBV7-2
CASKGESSYNEQFF | TGTGCCAGCAAAGGGGAGAGCTCCTACAATGAGCAGTTCTTC | NA | NA | TRBJ2-1 | TRBV6-6
CASSESGQLTYEQYF | TGCGCCAGCAGTGAGTCCGGACAGTTAACCTACGAGCAGTACTTC | NA | NA | TRBJ2-7 | TRBV10-2
CASSPTLAPGETQYF | TGTGCCAGCAGCCCTACTCTCGCCCCCGGAGAGACCCAGTACTTC | NA | NA | TRBJ2-5 | TRBV5-5
CASSPLPGSDGELFF | TGTGCCAGCTCACCCCTACCTGGATCGGACGGGGAGCTGTTTTTT | once | NA | TRBJ2-2 | TRBV18
CASSAPWTGGNTGELFF | TGTGCCAGCAGCGCCCCTTGGACAGGGGGGAACACCGGGGAGCTGTTTTTT | NA | TRBD1 | TRBJ2-2 | TRBV13
CASSVGYSGNQPQHF | TGTGCCAGCAGCGTGGGGTATAGCGGCAATCAGCCCCAGCATTTT | NA | NA | TRBJ1-5 | TRBV9
CASSHGDRVYGYTF | TGTGCCAGCAGTCATGGGGACAGGGTCTATGGCTACACCTTC | NA | TRBD1 | TRBJ1-2 | TRBV27
CAWSKSGGGSNQPQHF | TGTGCCTGGAGCAAATCCGGGGGGGGGAGCAATCAGCCCCAGCATTTT | NA | NA | TRBJ1-5 | TRBV30
CASSGSRQGANYEQYF | TGTGCCAGTAGTGGCAGCAGACAGGGGGCCAACTACGAGCAGTACTTC | NA | TRBD1 | TRBJ2-7 | TRBV19
CATSRDRGNEQYF | TGTGCCACCAGCCGGGACAGGGGTAATGAGCAGTACTTC | NA | TRBD1 | TRBJ2-7 | TRBV15
CASSLDTVQETQYF | TGTGCCAGCAGCCTCGATACAGTACAAGAGACCCAGTACTTC | NA | NA | TRBJ2-5 | TRBV7-9
CAWLDSYNEQFF | TGTGCCTGGCTGGACTCCTACAATGAGCAGTTCTTC | NA | NA | TRBJ2-1 | TRBV30
CASSLVFYGYTF | TGTGCCAGCAGCTTAGTTTTCTATGGCTACACCTTC | NA | NA | TRBJ1-2 | TRBV7-2
CASSQGGIGYEQYF | TGCGCCAGCAGCCAAGGCGGGATCGGTTACGAGCAGTACTTC | NA | NA | TRBJ2-7 | TRBV4-1
CASSESRGIKKNTGELFF | TGCGCCAGCAGTGAGTCGAGGGGAATCAAAAAGAACACCGGGGAGCTGTTTTTT | NA | NA | TRBJ2-2 | TRBV10-1
CASSHGTSGRQIFTDTQYF | TGTGCCAGCAGCCATGGCACTAGCGGGAGGCAAATTTTCACAGATACGCAGTATTTT | NA | TRBD2 | TRBJ2-3 | TRBV14
CASSWTGDSNQPQHF | TGTGCCAGTAGTTGGACAGGGGATAGCAATCAGCCCCAGCATTTT | NA | TRBD1 | TRBJ1-5 | TRBV19
CASNWDRANNYGYTF | TGTGCCAGCAACTGGGACCGTGCTAATAACTATGGCTACACCTTC | NA | NA | TRBJ1-2 | TRBV6-5
CATSRGAEGDF | TGTGCCACCAGCAGGGGGGCGGAAGGGGACTTC | NA | NA | TRBJ2-4 | TRBV15
CASSLRDRGFSGANVLTF | TGTGCCAGCAGCCTCCGGGACAGGGGATTCTCTGGGGCCAACGTCCTGACTTTC | NA | TRBD1 | TRBJ2-6 | TRBV9
CASSPRLGETQYF | TGTGCCAGCAGTCCCAGGTTGGGGGAGACCCAGTACTTC | NA | NA | TRBJ2-5 | TRBV2
CASSQGTGGYSYEQYF | TGTGCCAGCAGTCAGGGGACAGGGGGATACTCCTACGAGCAGTACTTC | NA | TRBD1 | TRBJ2-7 | TRBV28
CASSVGTGSYEQYF | TGTGCCAGCAGTGTCGGGACAGGCTCCTACGAGCAGTACTTC | NA | TRBD1 | TRBJ2-7 | TRBV2
CASSVAPRGGNSPLHF | TGTGCCAGCAGCGTAGCTCCGAGGGGTGGGAATTCACCCCTCCACTTT | NA | NA | TRBJ1-6 | TRBV9
CASSLAWEDTQYF | TGTGCCAGCAGCTTAGCGTGGGAAGATACGCAGTATTTT | NA | NA | TRBJ2-3 | TRBV7-9
CASKDFSYNSPLHF | TGTGCCAGCAAGGATTTCTCCTATAATTCACCCCTCCACTTT | NA | NA | TRBJ1-6 | TRBV2
CASSHPGQGEKLFF | TGCGCCAGCAGCCATCCGGGACAGGGTGAAAAACTGTTTTTT | NA | TRBD1 | TRBJ1-4 | TRBV5-1
CASSLERQIGQYF | TGTGCCAGCAGCTTGGAGCGCCAGATAGGGCAGTATTTT | NA | NA | TRBJ2-3 | TRBV5-6
CASSDGTSGADTQYF | TGTGCCAGCAGTGACGGGACTAGCGGGGCAGATACGCAGTATTTT | few | TRBD2 | TRBJ2-3 | TRBV6-4
CASTPRSTPTPVYGYTF | TGTGCCAGCACCCCCCGGTCCACTCCCACCCCTGTTTATGGCTACACCTTC | NA | NA | TRBJ1-2 | TRBV7-9
CASSIGQGEYEQYF | TGTGCCAGTAGTATCGGACAGGGGGAATACGAGCAGTACTTC | NA | TRBD1 | TRBJ2-7 | TRBV19
CASSGGRGRTDTQYF | TGTGCCAGCAGCGGGGGGCGGGGTCGCACAGATACGCAGTATTTT | NA | NA | TRBJ2-3 | TRBV6-5
CASSSPAGGPATNEKLFF | TGTGCCAGCAGCTCCCCCGCCGGGGGCCCTGCAACTAATGAAAAACTGTTTTTT | NA | NA | TRBJ1-4 | TRBV7-2
CASSTQGGFSYGYTF | TGTGCCAGCAGTACTCAGGGGGGCTTCAGCTATGGCTACACCTTC | NA | TRBD1 | TRBJ1-2 | TRBV9
CASSLRPSSYQETQYF | TGTGCTAGCAGCTTAAGGCCCAGTTCGTACCAAGAGACCCAGTACTTC | NA | NA | TRBJ2-5 | TRBV7-7
CASSHGQNQPQHF | TGTGCCAGCAGCCACGGACAGAATCAGCCCCAGCATTTT | NA | NA | TRBJ1-5 | TRBV5-8
CASSLRGQPYTEAFF | TGTGCCAGCAGCTTAAGGGGACAACCATACACTGAAGCTTTCTTT | NA | NA | TRBJ1-1 | TRBV7-3
CASSLSWETAYEQYF | TGTGCCAGCAGTTTATCTTGGGAGACGGCCTACGAGCAGTACTTC | NA | NA | TRBJ2-7 | TRBV27
CASSTGGTGGVETQYF | TGTGCCAGTAGTACGGGAGGGACAGGGGGAGTGGAGACCCAGTACTTC | NA | TRBD1 | TRBJ2-5 | TRBV19
CASSQGTQTQYF | TGTGCCAGCAGTCAGGGGACGCAGACCCAGTACTTC | NA | NA | TRBJ2-5 | TRBV7-9
CASSGGGIRGRAYGYTF | TGTGCCAGCAGCGGTGGTGGAATCAGGGGGCGCGCCTATGGCTACACCTTC | few | TRBD1 | TRBJ1-2 | TRBV7-9
CASKILTGGTEAFF | TGTGCCAGTAAGATCCTAACAGGGGGAACTGAAGCTTTCTTT | NA | TRBD1 | TRBJ1-1 | TRBV19
CASRGGPAENTIYF | TGTGCCAGCCGCGGGGGGCCTGCCGAGAACACCATATATTTT | NA | NA | TRBJ1-3 | TRBV6-5
CASRERKGNYGYTF | TGCGCCAGCAGGGAGAGGAAAGGGAACTATGGCTACACCTTC | NA | NA | TRBJ1-2 | TRBV4-1
CATLSPGLAAYNEQFF | TGTGCCACTCTCAGCCCGGGACTAGCGGCCTACAATGAGCAGTTCTTC | NA | TRBD2 | TRBJ2-1 | TRBV10-3
CASISGRLETQYF | TGTGCCAGCATAAGCGGGAGACTGGAGACCCAGTACTTC | NA | TRBD2 | TRBJ2-5 | TRBV7-9
CASSVYTGELFF | TGTGCCAGCAGCGTATACACCGGGGAGCTGTTTTTT | NA | NA | TRBJ2-2 | TRBV9
CAWLEIAYNEQFF | TGTGCCTGGTTGGAAATCGCCTACAATGAGCAGTTCTTC | NA | NA | TRBJ2-1 | TRBV30
CASSETGRDGYTF | TGTGCCAGCAGTGAAACAGGGAGGGATGGCTACACCTTC | few | NA | TRBJ1-2 | TRBV6-1